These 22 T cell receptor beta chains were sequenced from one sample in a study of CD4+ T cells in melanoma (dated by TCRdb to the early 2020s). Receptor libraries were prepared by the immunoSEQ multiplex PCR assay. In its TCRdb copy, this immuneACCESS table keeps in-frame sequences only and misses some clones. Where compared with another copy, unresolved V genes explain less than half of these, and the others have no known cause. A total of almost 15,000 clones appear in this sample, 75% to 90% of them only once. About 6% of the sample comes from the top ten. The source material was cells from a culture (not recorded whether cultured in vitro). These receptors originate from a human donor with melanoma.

CDR3 sequence reads: CASSRGPSGEQFF. CDR3 in DNA: TGCGCCAGCTCCCGAGGGCCTAGCGGGGAACAGTTCTTC. The J gene is TRBJ2-1, the V gene TRBV10-1; 9 bases are shared with TRBD2. Germline V gives CDR1 WNHNN, CDR2 SYGVQD (reference sequence). V dropped 8 bases and J dropped 13; count of bases not matched to a gene: 12. The CDR3 runs 13 residues.

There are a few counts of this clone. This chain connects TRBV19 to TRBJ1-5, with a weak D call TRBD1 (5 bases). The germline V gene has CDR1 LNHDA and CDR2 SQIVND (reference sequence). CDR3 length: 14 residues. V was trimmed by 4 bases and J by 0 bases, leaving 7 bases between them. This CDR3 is CASSKGHSNQPQHF. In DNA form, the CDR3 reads TGTGCCAGTAGTAAAGGACATAGCAATCAGCCCCAGCATTTT.

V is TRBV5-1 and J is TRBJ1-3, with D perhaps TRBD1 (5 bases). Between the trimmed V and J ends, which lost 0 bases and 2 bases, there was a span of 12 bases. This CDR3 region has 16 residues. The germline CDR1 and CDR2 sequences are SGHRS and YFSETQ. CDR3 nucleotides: TGCGCCAGCAGCTTGGAGGGCAGGGCTACTGGAAACACCATATATTTT. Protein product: CASSLEGRATGNTIYF.

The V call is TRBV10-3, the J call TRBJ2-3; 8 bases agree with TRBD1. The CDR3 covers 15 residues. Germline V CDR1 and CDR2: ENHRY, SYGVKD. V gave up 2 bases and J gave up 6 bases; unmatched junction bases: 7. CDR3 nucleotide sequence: TGTGCCATCAGTGAGCGAGGACAGGGCGAGGATACGCAGTATTTT. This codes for CAISERGQGEDTQYF.

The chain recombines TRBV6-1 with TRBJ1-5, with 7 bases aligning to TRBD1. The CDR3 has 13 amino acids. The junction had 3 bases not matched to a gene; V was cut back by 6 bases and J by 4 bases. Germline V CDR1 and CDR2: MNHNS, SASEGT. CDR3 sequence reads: CASRDRVNQPQHF. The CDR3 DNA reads TGTGCCAGCAGAGACAGGGTTAATCAGCCCCAGCATTTT.

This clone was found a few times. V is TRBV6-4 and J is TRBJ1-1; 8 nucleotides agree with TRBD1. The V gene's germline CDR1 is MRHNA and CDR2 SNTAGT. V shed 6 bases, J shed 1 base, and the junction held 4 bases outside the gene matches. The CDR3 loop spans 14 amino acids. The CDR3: CASRSGTGNTEAFF. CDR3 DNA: TGTGCCAGCAGATCCGGGACAGGGAACACTGAAGCTTTCTTT.

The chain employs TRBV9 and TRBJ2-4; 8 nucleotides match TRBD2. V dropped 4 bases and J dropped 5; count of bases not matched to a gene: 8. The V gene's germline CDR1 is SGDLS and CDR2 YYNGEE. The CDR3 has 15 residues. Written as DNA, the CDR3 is TGTGCCAGCAGCTCCAACGCAGCGGGGGAAAACATTCAGTACTTC. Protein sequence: CASSSNAAGENIQYF.

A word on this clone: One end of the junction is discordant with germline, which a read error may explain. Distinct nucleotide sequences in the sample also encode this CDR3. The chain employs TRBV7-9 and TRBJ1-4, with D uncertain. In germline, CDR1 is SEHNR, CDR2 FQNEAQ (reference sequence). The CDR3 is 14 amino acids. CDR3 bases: TGTGCCAGTAGCTTGATATCCCCTAATGAAAAACTGTTTTTT. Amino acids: CASSLISPNEKLFF. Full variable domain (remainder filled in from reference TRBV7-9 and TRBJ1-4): DTGVSQNPRHKITKRGQNVTFRCDPISEHNRLYWYRQTLGQGPEFLTYFQNEAQLEKSRLLSDRFSAERPKGSFSTLEIQRTEQGDSAMYLCASSLISPNEKLFFGSGTQLSVL.

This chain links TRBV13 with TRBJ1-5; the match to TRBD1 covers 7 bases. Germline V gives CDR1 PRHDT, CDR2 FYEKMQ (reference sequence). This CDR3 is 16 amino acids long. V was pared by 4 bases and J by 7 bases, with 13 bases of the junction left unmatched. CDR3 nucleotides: TGTGCCAGCAGCTGGCAGACCCGAACAGGGGTCCAGCCCCAGCATTTT. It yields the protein CASSWQTRTGVQPQHF.

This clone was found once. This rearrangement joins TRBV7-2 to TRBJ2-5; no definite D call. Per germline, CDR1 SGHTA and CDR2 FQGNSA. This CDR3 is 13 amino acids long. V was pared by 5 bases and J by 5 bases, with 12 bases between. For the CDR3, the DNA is TGTGCCAGCAGCGAAAGCAGGTTTGAGACCCAGTACTTC. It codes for CASSESRFETQYF.

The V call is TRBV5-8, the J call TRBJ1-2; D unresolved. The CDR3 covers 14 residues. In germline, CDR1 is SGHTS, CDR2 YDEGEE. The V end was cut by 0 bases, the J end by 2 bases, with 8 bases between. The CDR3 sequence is CASSLDRPNYGYTF. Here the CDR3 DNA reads TGTGCCAGCAGCTTGGACAGACCAAACTATGGCTACACCTTC. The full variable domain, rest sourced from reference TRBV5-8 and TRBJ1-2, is EAGVTQSPTHLIKTRGQQATLRCSPISGHTSVYWYQQALGLGLQFLLWYDEGEERNRGNFPPRFSGRQFPNYSSELNVNALELEDSALYLCASSLDRPNYGYTFGSGTRLTVV.

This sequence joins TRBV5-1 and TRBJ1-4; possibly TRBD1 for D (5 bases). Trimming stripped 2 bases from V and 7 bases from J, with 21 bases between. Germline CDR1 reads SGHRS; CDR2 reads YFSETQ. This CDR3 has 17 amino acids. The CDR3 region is CASSLNWLRDPGEKLFF. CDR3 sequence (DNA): TGCGCCAGCAGCTTAAATTGGCTCCGGGACCCCGGTGAAAAACTGTTTTTT.

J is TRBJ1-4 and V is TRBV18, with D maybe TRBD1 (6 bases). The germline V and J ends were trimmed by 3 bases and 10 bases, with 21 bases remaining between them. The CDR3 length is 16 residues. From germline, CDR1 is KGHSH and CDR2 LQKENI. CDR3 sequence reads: CASSPASTGDLGKLFF. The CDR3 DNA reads TGTGCCAGCTCACCGGCTTCGACAGGAGATTTGGGAAAACTGTTTTTT.

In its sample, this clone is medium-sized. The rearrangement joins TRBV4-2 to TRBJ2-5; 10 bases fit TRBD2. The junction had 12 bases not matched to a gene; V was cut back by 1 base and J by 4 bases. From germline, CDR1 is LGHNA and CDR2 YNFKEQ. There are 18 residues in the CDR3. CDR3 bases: TGTGCCAGCAGCCAAGCCGGGCTAGCGGGGGTAGCGGGAGAGACCCAGTACTTC. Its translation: CASSQAGLAGVAGETQYF.

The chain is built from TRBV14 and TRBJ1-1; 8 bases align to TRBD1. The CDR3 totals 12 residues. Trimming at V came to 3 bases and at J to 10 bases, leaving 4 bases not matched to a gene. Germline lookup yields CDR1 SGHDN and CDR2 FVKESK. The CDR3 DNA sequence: TGTGCCAGCAGCCATTGGACAGGGCCAGCTTTCTTT. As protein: CASSHWTGPAFF.

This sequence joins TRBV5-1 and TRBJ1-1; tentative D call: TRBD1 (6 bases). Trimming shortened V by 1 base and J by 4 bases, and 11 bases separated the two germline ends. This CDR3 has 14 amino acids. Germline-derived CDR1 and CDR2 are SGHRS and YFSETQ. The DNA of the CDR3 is TGCGCCAGCAGCTTGCAGGGGCAGGGCACTGAAGCTTTCTTT. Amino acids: CASSLQGQGTEAFF.

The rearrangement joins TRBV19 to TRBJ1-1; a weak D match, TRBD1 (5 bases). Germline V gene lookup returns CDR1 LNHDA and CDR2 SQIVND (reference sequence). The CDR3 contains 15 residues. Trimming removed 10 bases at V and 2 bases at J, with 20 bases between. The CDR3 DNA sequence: TGTGCCACCAACCGCGGGGGGGACCGAAACACTGAAGCTTTCTTT. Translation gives CATNRGGDRNTEAFF.

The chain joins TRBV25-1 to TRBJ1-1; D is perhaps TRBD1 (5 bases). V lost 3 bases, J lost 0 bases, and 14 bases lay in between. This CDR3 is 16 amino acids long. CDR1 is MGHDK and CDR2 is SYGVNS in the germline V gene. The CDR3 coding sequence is TGTGCCAGCAGTGATCGTTCACAGGAGATGAACACTGAAGCTTTCTTT. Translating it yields CASSDRSQEMNTEAFF.

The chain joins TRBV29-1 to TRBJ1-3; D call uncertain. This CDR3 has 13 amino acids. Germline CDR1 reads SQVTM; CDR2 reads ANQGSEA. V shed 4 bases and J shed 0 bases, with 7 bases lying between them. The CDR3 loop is CSVVKGSGNTIYF. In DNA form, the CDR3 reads TGCAGCGTTGTTAAAGGCTCTGGAAACACCATATATTTT.

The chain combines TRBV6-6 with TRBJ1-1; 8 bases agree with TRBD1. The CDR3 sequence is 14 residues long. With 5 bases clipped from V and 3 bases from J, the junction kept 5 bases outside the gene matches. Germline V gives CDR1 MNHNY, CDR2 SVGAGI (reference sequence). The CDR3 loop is CASSMTGADTEAFF. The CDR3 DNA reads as TGTGCCAGCAGTATGACAGGGGCCGACACTGAAGCTTTCTTT.

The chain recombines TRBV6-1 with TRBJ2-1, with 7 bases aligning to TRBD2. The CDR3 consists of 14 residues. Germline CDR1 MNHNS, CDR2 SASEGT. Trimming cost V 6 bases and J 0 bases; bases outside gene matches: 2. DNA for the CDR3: TGTGCCAGCAGGCGGGGGAGCTCCTACAATGAGCAGTTCTTC. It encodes CASRRGSSYNEQFF.

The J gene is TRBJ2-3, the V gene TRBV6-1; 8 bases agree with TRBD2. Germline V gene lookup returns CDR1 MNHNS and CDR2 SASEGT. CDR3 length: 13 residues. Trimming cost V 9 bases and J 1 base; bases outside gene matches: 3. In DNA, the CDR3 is TGTGCCAGTCAAGCGGGGGGCACAGATACGCAGTATTTT. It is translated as CASQAGGTDTQYF.